This T cell receptor (beta chain) was identified in a study of blood T cells in healthy people across ages. The CDR3 has 15 amino acids. Germline V gene lookup returns CDR1 DFQATT and CDR2 SNEGSKA (reference sequence). V dropped 6 bases and J dropped 2; count of bases not matched to a gene: 8. A second about 6 to 12 cycle PCR used barcoded and J-beta primers. Each CDR3 protein is one row after TCRdb ran MiXCR on the 5' RACE reads. The table shows approximately 730,000 distinct CDR3 sequences, with 40% to 45% occurring only once. Sequences were obtained from blood. The rearrangement joins TRBV20-1 to TRBJ2-7, with TRBD2 identical over 12 bases. The clonotype comes from a woman between 55 and 75 years old in good health. CDR3 sequence reads: CSATKLAGGTYEQYF. The CDR3 DNA sequence: TGCAGTGCAACGAAACTAGCGGGAGGTACCTACGAGCAGTACTTC.